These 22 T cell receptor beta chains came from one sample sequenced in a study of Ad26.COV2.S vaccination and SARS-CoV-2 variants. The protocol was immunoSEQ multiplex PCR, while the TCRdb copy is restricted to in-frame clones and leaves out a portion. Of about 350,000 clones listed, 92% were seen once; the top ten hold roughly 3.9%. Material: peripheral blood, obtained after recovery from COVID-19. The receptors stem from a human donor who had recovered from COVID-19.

The CDR3: CASSENQYLGYGYTF. The CDR3 bases are TGTGCCAGCAGTGAAAACCAGTATTTGGGCTATGGCTACACCTTC. This chain joins TRBV2 and TRBJ1-2; D not resolved. Germline assignment: CDR1 SNHLY and CDR2 FYNNEI. This CDR3 is 15 amino acids long. Trimming removed 2 bases from V and 4 bases from J, with 14 bases in between.

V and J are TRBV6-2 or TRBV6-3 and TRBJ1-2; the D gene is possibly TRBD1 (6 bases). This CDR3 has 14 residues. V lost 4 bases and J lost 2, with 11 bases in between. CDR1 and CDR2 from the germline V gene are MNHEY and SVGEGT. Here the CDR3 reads CASSWAGENYGYTF. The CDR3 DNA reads TGTGCCAGCAGTTGGGCAGGGGAAAACTATGGCTACACCTTC.

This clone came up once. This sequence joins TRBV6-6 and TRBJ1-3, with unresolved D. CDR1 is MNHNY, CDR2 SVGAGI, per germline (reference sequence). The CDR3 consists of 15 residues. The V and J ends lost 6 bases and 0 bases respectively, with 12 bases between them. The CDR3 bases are TGTGCCAGCAGGGACGGCGGATACTCTGGAAACACCATATATTTT. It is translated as CASRDGGYSGNTIYF.

The CDR3 DNA is TGTGCCAGCACCCTAGGGGTGTATGGCTACACCTTC. Amino acid sequence: CASTLGVYGYTF. The chain links TRBV12-3 or TRBV12-4 to TRBJ1-2; D possibly corresponds to TRBD1 (5 bases). The V and J ends lost 7 bases and 5 bases respectively, with 11 bases between them. The CDR3 extends over 12 amino acids.

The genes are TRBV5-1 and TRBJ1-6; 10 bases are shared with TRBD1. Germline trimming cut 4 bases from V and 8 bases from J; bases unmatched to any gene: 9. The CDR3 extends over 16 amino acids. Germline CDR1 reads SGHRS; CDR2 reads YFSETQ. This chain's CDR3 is CASSQRQGAAYSPLHF. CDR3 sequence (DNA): TGCGCCAGCAGCCAAAGACAGGGGGCCGCGTATTCACCCCTCCACTTT.

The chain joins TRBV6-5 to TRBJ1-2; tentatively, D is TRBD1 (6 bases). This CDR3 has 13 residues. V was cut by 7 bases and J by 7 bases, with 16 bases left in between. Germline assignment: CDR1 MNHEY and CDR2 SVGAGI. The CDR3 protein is CASTLGQTGGYTF. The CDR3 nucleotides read TGTGCCAGCACCCTCGGACAGACGGGTGGCTACACCTTC.

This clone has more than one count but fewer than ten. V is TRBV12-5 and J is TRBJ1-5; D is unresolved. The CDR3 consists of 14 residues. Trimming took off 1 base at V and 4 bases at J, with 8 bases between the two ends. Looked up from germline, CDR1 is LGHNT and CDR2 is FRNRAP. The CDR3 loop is CASGLGHGNQPQHF. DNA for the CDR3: TGTGCTAGTGGTTTGGGTCATGGAAATCAGCCCCAGCATTTT.

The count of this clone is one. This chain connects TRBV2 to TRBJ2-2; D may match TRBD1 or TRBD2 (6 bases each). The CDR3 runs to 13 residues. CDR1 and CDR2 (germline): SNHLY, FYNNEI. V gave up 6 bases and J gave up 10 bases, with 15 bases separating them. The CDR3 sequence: CASSTLGGVELFF. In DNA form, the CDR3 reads TGTGCCAGCAGCACTCTCGGGGGCGTGGAGCTGTTTTTT.

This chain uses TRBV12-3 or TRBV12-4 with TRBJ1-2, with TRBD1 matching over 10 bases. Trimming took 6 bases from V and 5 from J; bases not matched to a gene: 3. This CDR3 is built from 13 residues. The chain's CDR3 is CASRGTGEYGYTF. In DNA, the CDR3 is TGTGCCAGCAGAGGGACAGGGGAGTATGGCTACACCTTC.

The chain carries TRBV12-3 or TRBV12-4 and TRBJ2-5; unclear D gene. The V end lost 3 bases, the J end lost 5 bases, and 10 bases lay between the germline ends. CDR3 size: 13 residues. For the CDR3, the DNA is TGTGCCAGCAGTTTTGTACACGTGGAGACCCAGTACTTC. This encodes CASSFVHVETQYF.

Written as DNA, the CDR3 is TGTGCCAGTAGTATATCGTATATGGAGGAGCCCCAGCATTTT. This encodes CASSISYMEEPQHF. This chain joins TRBV19 and TRBJ1-5; D gene unclear. Germline V CDR1 and CDR2: LNHDA, SQIVND (reference sequence). The CDR3 length is 14 residues. V was shortened by 2 bases and J by 8 bases, with 13 bases between the two germline ends.

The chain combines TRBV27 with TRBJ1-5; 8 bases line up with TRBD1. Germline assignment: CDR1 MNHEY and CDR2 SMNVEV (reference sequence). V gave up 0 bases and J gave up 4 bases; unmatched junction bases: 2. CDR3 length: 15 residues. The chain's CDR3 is CASSLSDRENQPQHF. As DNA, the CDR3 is TGTGCCAGCAGTTTATCGGACAGGGAGAATCAGCCCCAGCATTTT.

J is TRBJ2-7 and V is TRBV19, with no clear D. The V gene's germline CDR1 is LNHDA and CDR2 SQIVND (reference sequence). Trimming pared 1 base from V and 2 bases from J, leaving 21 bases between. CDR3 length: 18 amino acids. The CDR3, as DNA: TGTGCCAGTAGTATAGCTGGGTTTGAGGCCTCCTCCACCTACGAGCAGTACTTC. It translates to CASSIAGFEASSTYEQYF.

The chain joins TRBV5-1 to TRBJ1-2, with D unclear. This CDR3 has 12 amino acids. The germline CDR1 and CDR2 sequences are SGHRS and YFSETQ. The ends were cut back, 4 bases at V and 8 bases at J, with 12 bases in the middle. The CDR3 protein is CASSAEAVGYTF. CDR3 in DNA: TGCGCCAGCAGCGCGGAGGCGGTCGGCTACACCTTC.

The CDR3 nucleotides read TGTGCCAGCAGCTTGGGGACGCGGGCATCCTACGAGCAGTACTTC. The encoded protein is CASSLGTRASYEQYF. The chain employs TRBV5-6 and TRBJ2-7; perhaps TRBD2 as D (5 bases). This CDR3 is built from 15 residues. V lost 0 bases, J lost 1 base, and 11 bases lay in between. CDR1 SGHDT and CDR2 YYEEEE come from the germline V gene.

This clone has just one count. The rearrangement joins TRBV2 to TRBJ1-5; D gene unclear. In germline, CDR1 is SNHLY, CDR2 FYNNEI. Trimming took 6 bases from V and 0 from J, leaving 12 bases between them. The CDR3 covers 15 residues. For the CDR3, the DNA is TGTGCCAGCAGGACGGACGGTGATAGCAATCAGCCCCAGCATTTT. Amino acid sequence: CASRTDGDSNQPQHF.

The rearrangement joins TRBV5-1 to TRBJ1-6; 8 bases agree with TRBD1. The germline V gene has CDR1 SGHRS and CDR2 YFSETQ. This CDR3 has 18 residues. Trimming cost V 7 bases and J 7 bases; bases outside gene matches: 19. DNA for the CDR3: TGCGCCAGCCGCCAAGTCCCGGGACAGGCGTCCGGGAATTCACCCCTCCACTTT. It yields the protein CASRQVPGQASGNSPLHF.

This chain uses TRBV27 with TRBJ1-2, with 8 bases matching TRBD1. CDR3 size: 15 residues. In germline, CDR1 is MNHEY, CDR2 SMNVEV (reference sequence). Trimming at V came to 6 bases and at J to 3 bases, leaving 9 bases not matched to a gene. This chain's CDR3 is CASRGGTGQHYGYTF. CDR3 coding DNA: TGTGCCAGCAGAGGAGGGACAGGCCAACACTATGGCTACACCTTC.

In DNA, the CDR3 is TGTGCCAGTAGTGCGACAGGGAACCAAAACATTCAGTACTTC. Translating gives CASSATGNQNIQYF. The chain carries TRBV19 and TRBJ2-4; 7 bases align to TRBD1. The CDR3 is 14 residues long. J lost 5 bases, V lost 5 bases, and 6 bases had no gene match. The V gene's germline CDR1 is LNHDA and CDR2 SQIVND (reference sequence). The whole variable domain, filled in from reference TRBV19 and TRBJ2-4, reads DGGITQSPKYLFRKEGQNVTLSCEQNLNHDAMYWYRQDPGQGLRLIYYSQIVNDFQKGDIAEGYSVSREKKESFPLTVTSAQKNPTAFYLCASSATGNQNIQYFGAGTRLSVL.

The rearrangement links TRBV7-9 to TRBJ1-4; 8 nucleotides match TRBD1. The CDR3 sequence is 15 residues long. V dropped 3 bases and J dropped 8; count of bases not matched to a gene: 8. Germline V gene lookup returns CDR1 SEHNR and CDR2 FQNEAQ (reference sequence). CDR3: CASSFPGQGGEKLFF. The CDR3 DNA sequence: TGTGCCAGCAGCTTTCCAGGACAGGGTGGAGAAAAACTGTTTTTT.

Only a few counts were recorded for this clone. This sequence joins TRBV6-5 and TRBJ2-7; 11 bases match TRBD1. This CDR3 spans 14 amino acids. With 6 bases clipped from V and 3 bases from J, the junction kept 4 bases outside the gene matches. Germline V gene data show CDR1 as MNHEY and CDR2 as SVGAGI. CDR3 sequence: CASRAGTGGYEQYF. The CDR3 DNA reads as TGTGCCAGCAGGGCCGGGACAGGGGGCTACGAGCAGTACTTC.

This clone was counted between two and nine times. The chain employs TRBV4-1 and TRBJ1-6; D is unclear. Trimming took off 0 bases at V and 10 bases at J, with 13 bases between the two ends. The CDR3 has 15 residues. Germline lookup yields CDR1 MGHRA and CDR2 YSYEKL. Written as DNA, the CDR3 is TGCGCCAGCAGCCAAGATCTTAAGATAGGCTCACCCCTCCACTTT. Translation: CASSQDLKIGSPLHF.